This T cell receptor (beta chain) was recovered during a study of cytomegalovirus exposure and HLA in healthy donors. Regarding the study as a whole: The investigators catalogued 160 or so TCR beta chains as cytomegalovirus-associated.

This clone was found a few times. As yet, its antigen is unknown. This PCR relied on a set of 60 Vbeta primers and 13 Jbeta primers. The method was immunoSEQ multiplex PCR; TCRdb's version includes in-frame clones alone and lacks a portion of them. Here the sample spans around 180,000 clones, approximately 88% being singletons. Sequenced material: PBMCs. The receptor's source is a boy between 10 and 17 years old in good health and CMV-seronegative.

CDR3 DNA: TGTGCCAGCATGGGGCTGGGTGTAGCTTTCTTT. It yields the protein CASMGLGVAFF. The rearrangement uses TRBV2 and TRBJ1-1; weak D call: TRBD1 (5 bases). Germline CDR1 is SNHLY and CDR2 is FYNNEI. This CDR3 is built from 11 residues. V was pared by 7 bases and J by 10 bases, with 13 bases between.